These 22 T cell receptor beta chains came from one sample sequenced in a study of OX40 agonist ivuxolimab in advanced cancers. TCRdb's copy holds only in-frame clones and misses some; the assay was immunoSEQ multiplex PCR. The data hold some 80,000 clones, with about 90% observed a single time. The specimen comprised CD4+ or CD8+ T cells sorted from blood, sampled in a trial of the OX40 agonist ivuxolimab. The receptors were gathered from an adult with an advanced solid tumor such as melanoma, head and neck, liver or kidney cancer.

The CDR3 nucleotides read TGTGCCAGCAGCCGAGAAGGCTCCGAGCAGTACTTC. Amino acid sequence: CASSREGSEQYF. This rearrangement joins TRBV7-9 to TRBJ2-7, with unresolved D. In germline, CDR1 is SEHNR, CDR2 FQNEAQ (reference sequence). The V gene lost 5 bases and the J gene lost 6 bases, with 11 bases spanning the gap. CDR3 length: 12 amino acids. Looking up the rest from reference TRBV7-9 and TRBJ2-7 gives the full variable domain: DTGVSQNPRHKITKRGQNVTFRCDPISEHNRLYWYRQTLGQGPEFLTYFQNEAQLEKSRLLSDRFSAERPKGSFSTLEIQRTEQGDSAMYLCASSREGSEQYFGPGTRLTVT.

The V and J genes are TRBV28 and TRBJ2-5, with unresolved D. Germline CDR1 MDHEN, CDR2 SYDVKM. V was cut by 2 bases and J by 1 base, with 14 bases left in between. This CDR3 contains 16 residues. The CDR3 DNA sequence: TGTGCCAGCAGTTTAATAGCCGCTGGGTTCCAAGAGACCCAGTACTTC. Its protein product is CASSLIAAGFQETQYF.

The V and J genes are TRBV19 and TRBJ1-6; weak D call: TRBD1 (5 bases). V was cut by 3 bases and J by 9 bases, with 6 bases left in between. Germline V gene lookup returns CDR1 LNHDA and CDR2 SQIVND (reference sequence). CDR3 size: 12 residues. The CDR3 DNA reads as TGTGCCAGTAGTATCGACAGTTCACCCCTCCACTTT. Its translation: CASSIDSSPLHF.

The CDR3 loop reads CASSLSPEKLFF. CDR3 nucleotide sequence: TGTGCCAGCAGCTTATCCCCTGAAAAACTGTTTTTT. This sequence joins TRBV7-8 and TRBJ1-4, with D uncertain. From germline, CDR1 is SGHVS and CDR2 FQNEAQ. Trimming cost V 2 bases and J 7 bases, with 5 bases left between them. CDR3 length equals 12 residues.

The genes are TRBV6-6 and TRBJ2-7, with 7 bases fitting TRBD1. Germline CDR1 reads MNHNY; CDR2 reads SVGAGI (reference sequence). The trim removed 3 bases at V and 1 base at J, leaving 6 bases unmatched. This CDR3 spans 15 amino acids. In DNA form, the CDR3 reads TGTGCCAGCAGTTATGAGGGGACAGCTTCCTACGAGCAGTACTTC. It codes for CASSYEGTASYEQYF.

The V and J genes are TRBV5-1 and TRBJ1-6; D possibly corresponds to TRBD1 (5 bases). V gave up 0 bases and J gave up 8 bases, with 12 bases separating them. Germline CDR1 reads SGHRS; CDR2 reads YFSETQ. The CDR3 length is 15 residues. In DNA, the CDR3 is TGCGCCAGCAGCTTGGCAGGGAGGGTTGATTCACCCCTCCACTTT. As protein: CASSLAGRVDSPLHF.

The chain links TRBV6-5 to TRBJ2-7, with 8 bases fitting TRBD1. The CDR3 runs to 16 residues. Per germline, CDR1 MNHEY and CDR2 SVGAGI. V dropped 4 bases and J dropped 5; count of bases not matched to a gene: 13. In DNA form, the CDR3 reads TGTGCCAGCAGTTCCATTCAGGGGGCGCTTACCCACGAGCAGTACTTC. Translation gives CASSSIQGALTHEQYF.

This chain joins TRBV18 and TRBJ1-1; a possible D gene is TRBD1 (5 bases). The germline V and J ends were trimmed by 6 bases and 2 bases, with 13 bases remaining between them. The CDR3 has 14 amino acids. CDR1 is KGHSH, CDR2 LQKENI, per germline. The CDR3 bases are TGTGCCAGCTCGCCCACAGGAATCAACACTGAAGCTTTCTTT. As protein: CASSPTGINTEAFF. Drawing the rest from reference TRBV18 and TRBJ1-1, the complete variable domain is NAGVMQNPRHLVRRRGQEARLRCSPMKGHSHVYWYRQLPEEGLKFMVYLQKENIIDESGMPKERFSAEFPKEGPSILRIQQVVRGDSAAYFCASSPTGINTEAFFGQGTRLTVV.

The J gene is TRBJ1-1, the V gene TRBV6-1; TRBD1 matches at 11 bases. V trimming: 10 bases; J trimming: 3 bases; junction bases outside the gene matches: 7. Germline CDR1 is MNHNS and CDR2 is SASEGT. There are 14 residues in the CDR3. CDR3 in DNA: TGTGCCACTAGATGGGACAGGGGGGACACTGAAGCTTTCTTT. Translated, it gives CATRWDRGDTEAFF.

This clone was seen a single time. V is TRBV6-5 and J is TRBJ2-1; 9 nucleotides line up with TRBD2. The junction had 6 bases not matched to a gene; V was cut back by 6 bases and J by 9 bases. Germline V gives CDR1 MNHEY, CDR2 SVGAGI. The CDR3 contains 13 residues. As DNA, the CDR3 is TGTGCCAGCAGGGGGACTAGCAAAGTTGAGCAGTTCTTC. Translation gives CASRGTSKVEQFF.

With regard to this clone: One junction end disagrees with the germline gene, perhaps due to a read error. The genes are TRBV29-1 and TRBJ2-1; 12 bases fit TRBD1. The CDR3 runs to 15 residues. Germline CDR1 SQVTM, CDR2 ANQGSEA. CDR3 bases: TGCAGCGTCGAAGGGGACAGGGGGCGGACAAATGAGCAGTTCTTC. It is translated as CSVEGDRGRTNEQFF.

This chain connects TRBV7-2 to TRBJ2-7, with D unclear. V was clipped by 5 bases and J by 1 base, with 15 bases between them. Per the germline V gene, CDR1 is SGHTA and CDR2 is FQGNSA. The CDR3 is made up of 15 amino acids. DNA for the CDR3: TGTGCCAGCAGCCCGGACGGCCGACGATCCTACGAGCAGTACTTC. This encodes CASSPDGRRSYEQYF.

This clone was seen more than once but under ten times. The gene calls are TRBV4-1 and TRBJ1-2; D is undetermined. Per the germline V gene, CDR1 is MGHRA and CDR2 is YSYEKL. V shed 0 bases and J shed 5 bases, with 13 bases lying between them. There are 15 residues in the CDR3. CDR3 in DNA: TGCGCCAGCAGCCAAGAATTACTCGAACCGTATGGCTACACCTTC. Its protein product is CASSQELLEPYGYTF.

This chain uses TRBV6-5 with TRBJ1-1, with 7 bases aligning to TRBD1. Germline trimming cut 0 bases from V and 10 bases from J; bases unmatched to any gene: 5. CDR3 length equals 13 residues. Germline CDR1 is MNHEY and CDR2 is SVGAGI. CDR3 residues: CASSYSRQGGAFF. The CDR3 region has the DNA TGTGCCAGCAGTTACTCTCGACAGGGAGGAGCTTTCTTT.

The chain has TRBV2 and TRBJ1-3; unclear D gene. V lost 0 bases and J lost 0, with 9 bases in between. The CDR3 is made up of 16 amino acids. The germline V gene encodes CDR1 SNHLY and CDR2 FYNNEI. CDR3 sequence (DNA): TGTGCCAGCAGTGAAGCTTGGACCTTCTCTGGAAACACCATATATTTT. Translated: CASSEAWTFSGNTIYF.

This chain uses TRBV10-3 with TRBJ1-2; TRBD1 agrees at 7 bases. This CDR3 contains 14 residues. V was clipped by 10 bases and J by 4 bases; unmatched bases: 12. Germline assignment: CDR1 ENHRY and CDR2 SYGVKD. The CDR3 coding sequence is TGTGCCACGGGGATACAGGGGCTGGGCTATGGCTACACCTTC. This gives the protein CATGIQGLGYGYTF.

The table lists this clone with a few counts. CDR3 sequence (DNA): TGTGCCAGCAGTTTAGAGGGGGGCTACGAGCAGTACTTC. It is translated as CASSLEGGYEQYF. The rearrangement joins TRBV27 to TRBJ2-7, with D possibly called TRBD1 or TRBD2 (6 bases each). CDR1 is MNHEY, CDR2 SMNVEV, per germline (reference sequence). V lost 2 bases and J 3 bases, leaving 8 bases between the germline ends. The CDR3 loop spans 13 amino acids.

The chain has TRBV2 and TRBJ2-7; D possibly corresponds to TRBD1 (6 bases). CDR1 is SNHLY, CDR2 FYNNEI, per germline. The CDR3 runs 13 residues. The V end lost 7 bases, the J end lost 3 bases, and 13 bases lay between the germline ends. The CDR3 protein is CASINNRDYEQYF. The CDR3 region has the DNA TGTGCCAGCATAAATAACAGGGACTACGAGCAGTACTTC.

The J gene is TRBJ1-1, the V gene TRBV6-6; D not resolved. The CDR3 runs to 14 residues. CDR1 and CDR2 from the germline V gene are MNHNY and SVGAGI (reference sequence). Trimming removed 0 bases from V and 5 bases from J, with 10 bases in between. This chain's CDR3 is CASSYSRGPTEAFF. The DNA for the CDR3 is TGTGCCAGCAGTTACTCGAGAGGCCCTACTGAAGCTTTCTTT.

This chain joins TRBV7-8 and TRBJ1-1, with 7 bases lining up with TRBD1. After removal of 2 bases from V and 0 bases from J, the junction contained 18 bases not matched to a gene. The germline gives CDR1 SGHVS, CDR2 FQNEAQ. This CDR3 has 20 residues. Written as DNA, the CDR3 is TGTGCCAGCAGCTTAAACCCGGGACAGAGCCTAGGGGGCATGAACACTGAAGCTTTCTTT. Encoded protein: CASSLNPGQSLGGMNTEAFF.

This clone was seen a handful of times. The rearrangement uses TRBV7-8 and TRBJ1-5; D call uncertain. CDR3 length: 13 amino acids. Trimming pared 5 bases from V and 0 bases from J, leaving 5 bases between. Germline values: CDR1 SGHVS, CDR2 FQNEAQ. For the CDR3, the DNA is TGTGCCAGCAGCCAATATAGCAATCAGCCCCAGCATTTT. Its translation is CASSQYSNQPQHF.

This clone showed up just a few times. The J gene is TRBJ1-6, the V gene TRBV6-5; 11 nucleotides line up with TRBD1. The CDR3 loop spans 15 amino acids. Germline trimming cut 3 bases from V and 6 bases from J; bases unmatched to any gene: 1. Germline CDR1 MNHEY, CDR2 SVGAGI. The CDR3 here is CASSYGTGGNSPLHF. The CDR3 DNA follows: TGTGCCAGCAGTTATGGGACAGGGGGTAATTCACCCCTCCACTTT.